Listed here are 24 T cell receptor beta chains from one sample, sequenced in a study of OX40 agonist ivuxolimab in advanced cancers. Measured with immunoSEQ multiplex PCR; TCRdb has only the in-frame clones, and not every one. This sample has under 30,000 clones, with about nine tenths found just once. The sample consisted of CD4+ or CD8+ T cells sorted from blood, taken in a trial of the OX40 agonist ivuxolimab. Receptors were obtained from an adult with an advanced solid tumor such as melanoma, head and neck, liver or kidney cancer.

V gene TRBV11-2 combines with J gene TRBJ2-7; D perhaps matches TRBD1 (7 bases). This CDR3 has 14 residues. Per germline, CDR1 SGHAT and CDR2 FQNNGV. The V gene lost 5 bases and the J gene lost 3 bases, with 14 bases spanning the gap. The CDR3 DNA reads TGTGCCAGCAGCCCAAGACAGGGACTCTACGAGCAGTACTTC. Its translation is CASSPRQGLYEQYF.

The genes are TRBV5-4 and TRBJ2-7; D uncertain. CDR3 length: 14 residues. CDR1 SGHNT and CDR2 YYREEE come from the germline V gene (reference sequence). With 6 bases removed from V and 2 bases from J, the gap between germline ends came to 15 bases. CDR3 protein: CASKRLGQTYEQYF. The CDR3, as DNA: TGTGCCAGCAAAAGACTCGGGCAGACCTACGAGCAGTACTTC.

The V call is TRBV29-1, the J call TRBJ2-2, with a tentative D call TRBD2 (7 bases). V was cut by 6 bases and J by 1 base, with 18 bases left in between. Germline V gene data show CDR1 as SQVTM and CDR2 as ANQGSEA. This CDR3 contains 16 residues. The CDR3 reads CSVLTGGRRNTGELFF. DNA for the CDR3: TGCAGCGTGCTAACCGGGGGGCGACGGAACACCGGGGAGCTGTTTTTT.

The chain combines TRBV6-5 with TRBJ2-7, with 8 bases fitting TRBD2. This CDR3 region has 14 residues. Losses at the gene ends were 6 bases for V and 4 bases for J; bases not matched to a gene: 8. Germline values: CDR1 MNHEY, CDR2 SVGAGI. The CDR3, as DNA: TGTGCCAGCAGCCCAGGACTAGCAACTTACGAGCAGTACTTC. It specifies CASSPGLATYEQYF.

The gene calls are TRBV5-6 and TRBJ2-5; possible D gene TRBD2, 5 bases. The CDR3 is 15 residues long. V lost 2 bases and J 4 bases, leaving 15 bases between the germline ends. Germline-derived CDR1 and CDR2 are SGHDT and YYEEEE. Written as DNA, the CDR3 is TGTGCCAGCAGCTTCAGGCAGGAGGTCCCAGAGACCCAGTACTTC. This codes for CASSFRQEVPETQYF.

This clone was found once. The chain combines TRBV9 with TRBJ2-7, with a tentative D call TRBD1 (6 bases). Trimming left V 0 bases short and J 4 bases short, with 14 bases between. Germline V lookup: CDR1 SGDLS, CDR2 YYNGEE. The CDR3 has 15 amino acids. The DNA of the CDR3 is TGTGCCAGCAGCGTAGGGGACATTCCCCCTTACGAGCAGTACTTC. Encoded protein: CASSVGDIPPYEQYF. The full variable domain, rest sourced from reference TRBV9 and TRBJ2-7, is DSGVTQTPKHLITATGQRVTLRCSPRSGDLSVYWYQQSLDQGLQFLIQYYNGEERAKGNILERFSAQQFPDLHSELNLSSLELGDSALYFCASSVGDIPPYEQYFGPGTRLTVT.

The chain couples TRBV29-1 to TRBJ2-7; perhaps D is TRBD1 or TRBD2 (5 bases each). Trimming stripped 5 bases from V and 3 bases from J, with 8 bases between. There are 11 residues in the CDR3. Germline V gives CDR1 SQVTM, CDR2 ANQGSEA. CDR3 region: CSVRDVYEQYF. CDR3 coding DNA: TGCAGCGTTCGGGACGTCTACGAGCAGTACTTC.

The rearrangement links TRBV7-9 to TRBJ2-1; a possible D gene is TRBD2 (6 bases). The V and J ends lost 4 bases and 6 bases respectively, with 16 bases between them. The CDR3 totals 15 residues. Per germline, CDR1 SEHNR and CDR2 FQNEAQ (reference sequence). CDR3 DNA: TGTGCCAGCAGCTCACAAGGGAGGTCGGTCAATGAGCAGTTCTTC. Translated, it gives CASSSQGRSVNEQFF.

The CDR3 loop is CASSIVQGVSTEAFF. CDR3 nucleotides: TGTGCCAGTAGTATAGTTCAGGGGGTGAGCACTGAAGCTTTCTTT. The genes are TRBV19 and TRBJ1-1, with 7 bases aligning to TRBD1. Germline assignment: CDR1 LNHDA and CDR2 SQIVND (reference sequence). The CDR3 runs 15 residues. V gave up 1 base and J gave up 4 bases; unmatched junction bases: 6.

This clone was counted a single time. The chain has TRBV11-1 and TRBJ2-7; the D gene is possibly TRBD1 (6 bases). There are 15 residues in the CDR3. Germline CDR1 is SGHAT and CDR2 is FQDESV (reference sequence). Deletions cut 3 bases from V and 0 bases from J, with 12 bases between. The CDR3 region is CASSLPQGTSYEQYF. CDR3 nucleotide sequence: TGTGCCAGCAGCTTGCCCCAGGGGACCTCCTACGAGCAGTACTTC.

The chain's CDR3 is CASSRTHQRERAGEQYF. The CDR3 DNA is TGCGCCAGCAGCCGTACCCATCAGCGGGAGAGGGCAGGGGAGCAGTACTTC. This chain joins TRBV4-1 and TRBJ2-7, with TRBD2 matching 8 bases. CDR1 is MGHRA, CDR2 YSYEKL, per germline. The CDR3 sequence is 17 residues long. The V gene end was trimmed by 4 bases and the J gene end by 7 bases; junction bases not matched to a gene: 18.

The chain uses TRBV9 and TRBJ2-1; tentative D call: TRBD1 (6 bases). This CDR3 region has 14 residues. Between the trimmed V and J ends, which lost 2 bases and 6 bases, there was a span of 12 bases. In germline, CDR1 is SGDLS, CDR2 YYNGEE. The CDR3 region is CASSVLTGPNEQFF. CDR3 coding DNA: TGTGCCAGCAGCGTCCTCACAGGGCCCAATGAGCAGTTCTTC.

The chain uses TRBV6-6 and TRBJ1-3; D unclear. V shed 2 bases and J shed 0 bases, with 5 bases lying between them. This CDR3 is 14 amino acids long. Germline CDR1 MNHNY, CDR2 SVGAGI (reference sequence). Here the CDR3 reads CASSYLDSGNTIYF. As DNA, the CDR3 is TGTGCCAGCAGTTACCTCGACTCTGGAAACACCATATATTTT.

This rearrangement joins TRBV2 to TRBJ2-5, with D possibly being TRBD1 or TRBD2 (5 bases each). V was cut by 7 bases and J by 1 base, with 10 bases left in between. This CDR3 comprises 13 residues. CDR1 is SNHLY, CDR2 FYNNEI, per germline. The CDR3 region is CASIFGAQETQYF. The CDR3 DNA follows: TGTGCCAGCATTTTCGGGGCCCAAGAGACCCAGTACTTC.

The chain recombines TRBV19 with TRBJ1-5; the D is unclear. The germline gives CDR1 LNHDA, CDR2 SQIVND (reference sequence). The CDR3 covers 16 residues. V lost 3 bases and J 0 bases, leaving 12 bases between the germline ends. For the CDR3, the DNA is TGTGCCAGTAGTATCTCTGAGACACATAGCAATCAGCCCCAGCATTTT. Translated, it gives CASSISETHSNQPQHF.

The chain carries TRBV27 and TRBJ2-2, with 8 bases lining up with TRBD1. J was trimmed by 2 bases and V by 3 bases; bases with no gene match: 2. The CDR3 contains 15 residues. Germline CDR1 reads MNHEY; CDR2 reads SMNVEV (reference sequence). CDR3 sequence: CASSLAGGNTGELFF. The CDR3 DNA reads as TGTGCCAGCAGTTTGGCAGGGGGCAACACCGGGGAGCTGTTTTTT.

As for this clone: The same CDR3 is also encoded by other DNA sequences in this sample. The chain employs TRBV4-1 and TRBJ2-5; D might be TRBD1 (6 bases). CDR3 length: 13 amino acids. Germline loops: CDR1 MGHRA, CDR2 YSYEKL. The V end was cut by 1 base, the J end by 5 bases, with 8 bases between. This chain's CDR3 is CASSQVTGETQYF. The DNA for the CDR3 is TGCGCCAGCAGCCAAGTAACAGGGGAGACCCAGTACTTC.

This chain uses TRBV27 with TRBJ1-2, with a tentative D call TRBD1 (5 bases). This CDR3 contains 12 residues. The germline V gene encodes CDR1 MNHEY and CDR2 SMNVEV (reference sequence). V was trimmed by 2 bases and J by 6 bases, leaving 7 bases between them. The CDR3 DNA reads TGTGCCAGCAGTTTAGGGGGGGATGGCTACACCTTC. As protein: CASSLGGDGYTF.

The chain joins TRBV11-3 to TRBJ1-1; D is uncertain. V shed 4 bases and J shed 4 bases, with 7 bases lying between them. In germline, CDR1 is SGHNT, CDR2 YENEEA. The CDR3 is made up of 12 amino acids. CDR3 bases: TGTGCCAGCAGCTCCGGAGGCACTGAAGCTTTCTTT. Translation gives CASSSGGTEAFF.

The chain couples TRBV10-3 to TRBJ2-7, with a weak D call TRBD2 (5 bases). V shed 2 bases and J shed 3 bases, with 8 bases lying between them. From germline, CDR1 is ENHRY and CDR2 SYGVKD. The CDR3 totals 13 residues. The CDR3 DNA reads TGTGCCATCAGTGAGGAGGGAGTCTACGAGCAGTACTTC. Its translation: CAISEEGVYEQYF.

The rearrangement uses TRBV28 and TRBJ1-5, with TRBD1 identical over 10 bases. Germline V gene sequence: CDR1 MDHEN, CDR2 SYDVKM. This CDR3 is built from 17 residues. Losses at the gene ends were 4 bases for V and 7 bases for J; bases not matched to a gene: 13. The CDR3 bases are TGTGCCAGCAGTTCCATCGGGACAGGGGAATTCATGCAGCCCCAGCATTTT. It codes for CASSSIGTGEFMQPQHF.

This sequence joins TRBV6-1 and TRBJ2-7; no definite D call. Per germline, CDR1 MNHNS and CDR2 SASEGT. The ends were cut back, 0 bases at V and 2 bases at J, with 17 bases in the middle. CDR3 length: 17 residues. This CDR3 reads CASSEAPVSASPYEQYF. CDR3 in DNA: TGTGCCAGCAGTGAAGCGCCGGTGTCGGCTAGTCCCTACGAGCAGTACTTC.

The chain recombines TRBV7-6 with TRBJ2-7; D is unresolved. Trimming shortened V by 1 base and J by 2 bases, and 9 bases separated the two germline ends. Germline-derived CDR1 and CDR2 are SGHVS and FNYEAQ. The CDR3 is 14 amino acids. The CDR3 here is CASSLEADTYEQYF. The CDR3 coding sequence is TGTGCCAGCAGCTTAGAGGCAGATACCTACGAGCAGTACTTC.

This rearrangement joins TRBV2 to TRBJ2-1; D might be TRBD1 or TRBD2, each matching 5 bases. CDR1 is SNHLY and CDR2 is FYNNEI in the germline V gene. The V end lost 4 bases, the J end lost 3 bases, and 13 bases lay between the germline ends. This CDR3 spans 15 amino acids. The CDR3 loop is CASSVAVGGYNEQFF. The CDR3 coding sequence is TGTGCCAGCAGTGTTGCCGTTGGGGGCTACAATGAGCAGTTCTTC.